This record concerns one T cell receptor (beta chain) sequence. The target of this receptor is not known. No qualities accompany the bases; no much larger clone lies one base away. This specimen comes from a study of blood T cells in healthy people across ages (dated by TCRdb to about 2015). In the study overall: In model experiments, template switching captured about one uniquely barcoded TCR beta cDNA molecule for every two T cells. Using deep sequencing normalized with unique cDNA molecular identifiers, the study measured how TCR beta repertoire diversity changes with age. The donors were split into four age groups: young (average about 15 years), middle-aged (about 40), aged (more than 60) and long-lived (under 85). Donors of different ages were randomly distributed across sequencing lanes to avoid experimental bias. The study analyzed two additional independent replicas of 1 million unique cDNA reads from the same blood draw for two donors, one aged 18 to 30 and one aged 80 or older.

Library preparation used 5' RACE. Sequencing used an Illumina HiSeq 2500. A second about 7 to 11 cycle PCR used a sample-barcoded 5' primer and a J-beta primer mix. A template-switch 5' adaptor carrying 12 random nucleotides introduced a unique molecular identifier onto each TCR beta cDNA molecule. Each sample yielded at least 3 million CDR3-containing paired-end reads. First-strand cDNA synthesis was performed from all RNA using the Mint cDNA synthesis kit, with priming by a TRBC-specific oligonucleotide. After uracil-DNA glycosylase treatment, a first 18-cycle PCR used universal primers M1SS and BC2_uni_R on all cDNA. On the study's bioinformatics: For normalization, 1 million high-quality reads were randomly selected from each sample, with every read carrying a distinct molecular identifier. Instead of being binned into consensus sequences, reads with shared molecular identifiers were discarded. MiTCR, run with a Q25 quality threshold and the strictest error-elimination algorithm, handled CDR3 identification, clonotype clustering and error correction. Lower-bound total TCR beta diversity was estimated with a nonparametric unseen species model using Euler transformation. TCRdb ran its own pipeline on the public reads, namely fastp trimming at Q25 and MiXCR clone calling, and kept in-frame beta chains. Here each entry gathers all rows of one CDR3 protein and keeps the most common genes and DNA. These V and J calls originate from TCRdb's pipeline instead of the authors' own analysis. This sample is represented by some 900,000 distinct CDR3 sequences; around 48% of them were singletons. The ten largest clones capture around an eighth of the sample.

General study outcomes and caveats: Estimates of total diversity from one million sequenced T cells were regarded as lower bounds and underestimates. Donor CMV infection status was unknown, potentially confounding age-related changes in expanded clonotypes. Compared with the aged group, more naive CD4+ T cells, fewer expanded clones and increased TCR diversity were shown by the long-lived group, suggesting age selection. Conclusive comparison of naive and antigen-experienced compartments was prevented by the profiling of bulk unsorted PBMCs. As age increased, observed TCR beta diversity per million T cells dropped in a roughly linear way, and a significant reduction was already evident by age approximately 40. There was a strong correlation between observed TCR beta diversity and the percentage of naive T cells measured by flow cytometry.

Based on the germline V gene, the CDR1 and CDR2 sequences are MDHEN and SYDVKM. Including cysteine and phenylalanine, the CDR3 has 15 amino acids. Only CDR3 DNA is held: 45 bases, read in frame from base 1. Systemically healthy Caucasian individuals from Russia, around 39 in total and aged roughly 6 to 100 years, were included as donors. Each donor gave ten milliliters of peripheral blood, drawn into EDTA-treated Vacutainer tubes. PBMCs were isolated by Ficoll-Paque density-gradient centrifugation, with at least 7 million obtained per sample. Total RNA, at least 5 micrograms per sample, was extracted from PBMCs with Trizol reagent. The percentages of naive CD45RAhigh/CD27high T cells were determined by flow cytometry on a PBMC aliquot from every donor.

The specimen was blood. The chain couples TRBV28 to TRBJ2-7; 7 of the junction bases match TRBD2. The end of the DNA is better explained by TRBJ2-5, so the J call may be wrong. This receptor was identified in a man aged 25-45 years in good health. The DNA sequence follows: TGTGCCAGCAGGGGGGACTATTCAGTTACGGAGACCCAGTACTTC. Translated, this is CASRGDYSVTETQYF.